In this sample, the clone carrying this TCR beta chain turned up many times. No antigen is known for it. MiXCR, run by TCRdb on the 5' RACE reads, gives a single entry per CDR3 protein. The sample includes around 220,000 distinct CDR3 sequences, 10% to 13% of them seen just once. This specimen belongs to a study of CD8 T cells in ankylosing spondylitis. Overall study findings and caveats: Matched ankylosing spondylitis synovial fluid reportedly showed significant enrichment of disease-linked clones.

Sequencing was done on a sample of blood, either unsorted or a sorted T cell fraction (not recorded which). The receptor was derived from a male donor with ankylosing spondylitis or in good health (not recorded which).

The CDR3: CASSLMTGPQETQYF. As DNA, the CDR3 is TGTGCCAGCAGCTTAATGACAGGGCCTCAAGAGACCCAGTACTTC. V usage is TRBV7-3 and J usage is TRBJ2-5, with 7 positions matching TRBD1. This CDR3 is 15 amino acids long. CDR1 is SGHTA, CDR2 FQGTGA, per germline. After removal of 1 base from V and 2 bases from J, the junction contained 4 bases not matched to a gene.